This TCR beta chain was sequenced for a study of T-cell memory formation after mild COVID-19. Study-wide background: TCR clusters showed largely donor specificity.

Study-wide points: Contracting CD4+ clones sat mainly in CM and EM; CD8+ in EMRA.

TCRdb re-analysed the 5' RACE reads in MiXCR, keeping a single row per CDR3 protein. The data show about 560,000 distinct CDR3 sequences, with approximately 21% seen just once and 7.5% to 9.5% held by the top ten. This clonotype has a handful of counts. Its antigen is not known. This TCR came from an adult woman who had mild COVID-19 (a few samples of this study predate the infection). Cell type and time point are not known. Sample: PBMCs or a T cell subset sorted from them (not recorded which).

CDR3 amino acids: CASSPRGGGYNEQFF. The CDR3 DNA reads as TGTGCCAGCAGCCCCCGAGGGGGCGGTTACAATGAGCAGTTCTTC. The chain has TRBV9 and TRBJ2-1, with 7 bases aligning to TRBD1. The CDR3 extends over 15 amino acids. CDR1 is SGDLS, CDR2 YYNGEE, per germline. The trim removed 4 bases at V and 4 bases at J, leaving 8 bases unmatched.